A single sample gave rise to the 29 T cell receptor beta chains below, sequenced in a study of blood T cell repertoires in COVID-19. Measured with immunoSEQ multiplex PCR; TCRdb has only the in-frame clones, and not every one. The data hold 310,000 or so clones, with roughly 86% observed a single time. Sequenced material: peripheral blood. The receptors were gathered from a woman in her 30s with COVID-19, enrolled during active disease.

The gene calls are TRBV2 and TRBJ1-6; D unclear. This CDR3 has 15 residues. V was trimmed by 2 bases and J by 0 bases, leaving 5 bases between them. Germline loops: CDR1 SNHLY, CDR2 FYNNEI. DNA of the CDR3: TGTGCCAGCAGTGAACGGGGCTCCTATAATTCACCCCTCCACTTT. Its translation: CASSERGSYNSPLHF.

The chain recombines TRBV6-2 or TRBV6-3 with TRBJ1-6; a weak D match, TRBD1 (5 bases). There are 16 residues in the CDR3. The germline CDR1 and CDR2 sequences are MNHEY and SVGEGT. Trimming stripped 0 bases from V and 5 bases from J, with 11 bases between. The CDR3, as DNA: TGTGCCAGCAGTTACTCGTCAGCAGGGAATAATTCACCCCTCCACTTT. Encoded protein: CASSYSSAGNNSPLHF.

The V gene is TRBV7-9, the J gene TRBJ2-7, with D possibly matching TRBD2 (5 bases). The germline CDR1 and CDR2 sequences are SEHNR and FQNEAQ (reference sequence). This CDR3 region has 12 residues. Trimming took 2 bases from V and 6 from J, leaving 8 bases between them. CDR3 residues: CASSLYEGEQYF. In nucleotides, the CDR3 is TGTGCCAGCAGCTTATATGAGGGCGAGCAGTACTTC.

The genes are TRBV9 and TRBJ1-2; tentatively, D is TRBD1 (5 bases). CDR1 and CDR2 (germline): SGDLS, YYNGEE. The CDR3 totals 15 residues. Between the trimmed V and J ends, which lost 4 bases and 4 bases, there was a span of 17 bases. The CDR3 region is CASSPRGTGGYGYTF. The CDR3 coding sequence is TGTGCCAGCAGCCCCCGCGGGACCGGAGGCTATGGCTACACCTTC.

This clone was seen only a few times. J is TRBJ2-7 and V is TRBV2; D may be TRBD1 (7 bases). The V end lost 6 bases, the J end lost 4 bases, and 16 bases lay between the germline ends. The CDR3 loop spans 14 amino acids. Per the germline V gene, CDR1 is SNHLY and CDR2 is FYNNEI. The CDR3 bases are TGTGCCAGCAGCGGGGGACAGAGCCTATACGAGCAGTACTTC. It specifies CASSGGQSLYEQYF.

The V and J genes are TRBV9 and TRBJ2-3; TRBD2 might be the D (5 bases). The CDR3 has 13 amino acids. Germline V CDR1 and CDR2: SGDLS, YYNGEE. The V end lost 4 bases, the J end lost 8 bases, and 14 bases lay between the germline ends. The CDR3 sequence: CASSLGESGTQYF. The CDR3 DNA sequence: TGTGCCAGCAGCCTCGGGGAGTCTGGTACGCAGTATTTT.

The rearrangement uses TRBV4-3 and TRBJ2-1; 13 nucleotides agree with TRBD2. The J segment lost 8 bases and the V segment lost 0 bases, leaving 19 bases of the junction unmatched. This CDR3 contains 21 residues. Germline assignment: CDR1 LGHNA and CDR2 YSLEER. The CDR3 loop is CASSQDGMSPGLAGPPHEQFF. Written as DNA, the CDR3 is TGCGCCAGCAGCCAAGATGGGATGTCTCCGGGACTAGCGGGACCGCCGCATGAGCAGTTCTTC.

This clone has a single count. The rearrangement links TRBV28 to TRBJ2-5, with 8 bases fitting TRBD2. Germline CDR1 MDHEN, CDR2 SYDVKM. CDR3 size: 12 residues. CDR3 region: CASGSGQETQYF. DNA for the CDR3: TGTGCGAGCGGGAGCGGACAAGAGACCCAGTACTTC.

For the CDR3, the DNA is TGCGCCAGCAGCCGGGACAGCGAAGCCGCCATCTACGAGCAGTACTTC. Translation gives CASSRDSEAAIYEQYF. The rearrangement uses TRBV5-1 and TRBJ2-7, with 7 nucleotides matching TRBD1. Trimming at V came to 4 bases and at J to 3 bases, leaving 13 bases not matched to a gene. Germline lookup yields CDR1 SGHRS and CDR2 YFSETQ. This CDR3 comprises 16 residues.

The chain couples TRBV6-2 or TRBV6-3 to TRBJ2-7; D possibly corresponds to TRBD1 (6 bases). V lost 5 bases, J lost 2 bases, and 16 bases lay in between. The germline V gene encodes CDR1 MNHEY and CDR2 SVGEGT. The CDR3 length is 15 residues. DNA for the CDR3: TGTGCCAGCAGTGGGATCACGGGACACCCCTACGAGCAGTACTTC. This encodes CASSGITGHPYEQYF.

V is TRBV27 and J is TRBJ2-3; D possibly corresponds to TRBD2 (7 bases). This CDR3 contains 14 residues. Germline CDR1 MNHEY, CDR2 SMNVEV (reference sequence). V was trimmed by 5 bases and J by 9 bases, leaving 18 bases between them. Written as DNA, the CDR3 is TGTGCCAGCAGTGGTCTTAGGGGGAGGGGGACGCAGTATTTT. Amino acid sequence: CASSGLRGRGTQYF.

The V gene is TRBV28, the J gene TRBJ2-7; 8 nucleotides agree with TRBD1. V lost 6 bases and J lost 3; bases outside the gene matches: 4. This CDR3 is built from 13 residues. Germline lookup yields CDR1 MDHEN and CDR2 SYDVKM. The CDR3 sequence: CASSHRGSYEQYF. DNA of the CDR3: TGTGCCAGCAGCCACAGGGGGAGCTACGAGCAGTACTTC.

The V gene is TRBV2, the J gene TRBJ1-2, with TRBD1 matching 10 bases. Germline V gene lookup returns CDR1 SNHLY and CDR2 FYNNEI. V was pared by 9 bases and J by 6 bases, with 10 bases of the junction left unmatched. This CDR3 region has 14 residues. The CDR3 nucleotides are TGTGCCAGTTCGCGGGACAGGGGAAAGGATGGCTACACCTTC. This sequence encodes CASSRDRGKDGYTF.

CDR3 sequence reads: CASSVDARGQNEKLFF. The CDR3 DNA follows: TGCGCCAGCAGCGTGGATGCGAGGGGACAAAATGAAAAACTGTTTTTT. The rearrangement uses TRBV5-1 and TRBJ1-4; possibly TRBD1 for D (6 bases). V gave up 4 bases and J gave up 5 bases, with 18 bases separating them. The length of the CDR3 is 16 residues. Germline values: CDR1 SGHRS, CDR2 YFSETQ.

The chain links TRBV4-1 to TRBJ2-7; possible D gene TRBD1, 6 bases. The CDR3 contains 16 residues. CDR1 is MGHRA and CDR2 is YSYEKL in the germline V gene. Trimming removed 1 base at V and 4 bases at J, with 17 bases between. The CDR3 DNA sequence: TGCGCCAGCAGCCAAGGACATCAGGGGACCAATTACGAGCAGTACTTC. It encodes CASSQGHQGTNYEQYF.

This clone turned up a few times. This CDR3 is also generated by other DNA sequences in the sample. The chain carries TRBV3-1 (or the pseudogene TRBV3-2) and TRBJ2-5, with 7 nucleotides matching TRBD2. Unmatched junction bases numbered 7, after V lost 1 base and J lost 5 bases. Per germline, CDR1 LGHDT and CDR2 YNNKEL (reference sequence). The CDR3 has 15 amino acids. CDR3 DNA: TGTGCCAGCAGCCAAGGGGCGGGGGTCGGGGAGACCCAGTACTTC. Amino acid sequence: CASSQGAGVGETQYF.

The chain carries TRBV28 and TRBJ2-7; 11 nucleotides align to TRBD2. This CDR3 is built from 15 residues. Germline V gives CDR1 MDHEN, CDR2 SYDVKM. The V and J ends lost 4 bases and 4 bases, in that order; junction bases with no gene match: 6. The CDR3 DNA sequence: TGTGCCAGCAGTTCCCCGGGACTAGCGGCTTACGAGCAGTACTTC. It specifies CASSSPGLAAYEQYF.

The genes are TRBV4-2 and TRBJ2-1, with TRBD2 matching over 8 bases. The V and J ends lost 0 bases and 3 bases, in that order; junction bases with no gene match: 4. From germline, CDR1 is LGHNA and CDR2 YNFKEQ. The CDR3 length is 16 residues. The CDR3: CASSQDSTSGYNEQFF. Written as DNA, the CDR3 is TGTGCCAGCAGCCAAGATTCAACTAGCGGCTACAATGAGCAGTTCTTC.

The chain carries TRBV11-3 and TRBJ2-6, with 9 bases that match TRBD1. This CDR3 is 17 amino acids long. Looked up from germline, CDR1 is SGHNT and CDR2 is YENEEA. V was clipped by 5 bases and J by 4 bases; unmatched bases: 9. CDR3 amino acids: CASSAGTGTGGANVLTF. The DNA for the CDR3 is TGTGCCAGCAGCGCCGGGACAGGGACTGGCGGGGCCAACGTCCTGACTTTC.

This clone is a singleton in its sample. The V and J genes are TRBV19 and TRBJ1-2; 7 nucleotides align to TRBD1. After removal of 9 bases from V and 3 bases from J, the junction contained 10 bases not matched to a gene. The CDR3 consists of 14 residues. Per the germline V gene, CDR1 is LNHDA and CDR2 is SQIVND (reference sequence). CDR3 sequence (DNA): TGTGCCAGCCGCCCCACAGGGGACCACTATGGCTACACCTTC. It translates to CASRPTGDHYGYTF.

V is TRBV7-9 and J is TRBJ2-3; D not resolved. Trimming removed 5 bases at V and 1 base at J, with 16 bases between. This CDR3 spans 16 amino acids. Looked up from germline, CDR1 is SEHNR and CDR2 is FQNEAQ (reference sequence). As DNA, the CDR3 is TGTGCCAGCAGCCATATAAGAGGCCGCGGCACAGATACGCAGTATTTT. Protein product: CASSHIRGRGTDTQYF.

V is TRBV7-9 and J is TRBJ1-4; 9 bases line up with TRBD1. In germline, CDR1 is SEHNR, CDR2 FQNEAQ (reference sequence). V shed 2 bases, J shed 11 bases, and the junction held 6 bases outside the gene matches. The CDR3 consists of 14 residues. The CDR3 sequence: CASSLSDRGAKLFF. The CDR3 bases are TGTGCCAGCAGCTTATCGGACAGGGGTGCGAAACTGTTTTTT.

In this sample, this clone turned up a few times. The chain has TRBV24-1 and TRBJ1-5; D perhaps matches TRBD1 (5 bases). Between the trimmed V and J ends, which lost 4 bases and 6 bases, there was a span of 9 bases. This CDR3 is 13 amino acids long. In germline, CDR1 is KGHDR, CDR2 SFDVKD. The CDR3 DNA reads TGTGCCACCAGTGAGGCGGGGGGTCAGCCCCAGCATTTT. It codes for CATSEAGGQPQHF.

This clone is a singleton in its sample. J is TRBJ1-1 and V is TRBV5-8; 7 bases agree with TRBD1. Germline V CDR1 and CDR2: SGHTS, YDEGEE. Trimming removed 4 bases from V and 11 bases from J; junction bases left unmatched: 14. This CDR3 comprises 14 residues. For the CDR3, the DNA is TGTGCCAGCAGCCCTTTTAAGGGGGCGCAGATCGCTTTCTTT. Amino acids: CASSPFKGAQIAFF.

The chain couples TRBV7-2 to TRBJ1-6; unclear D gene. V was trimmed by 5 bases and J by 4 bases, leaving 15 bases between them. This CDR3 spans 16 amino acids. Germline CDR1 and CDR2: SGHTA and FQGNSA. In DNA form, the CDR3 reads TGTGCCAGCAGCCTCGGGATACGACATTATAATTCACCCCTCCACTTT. Translated, it gives CASSLGIRHYNSPLHF.

V and J are TRBV5-1 and TRBJ2-1; 11 bases are a match to TRBD2. Germline loops: CDR1 SGHRS, CDR2 YFSETQ. The CDR3 covers 17 residues. V shed 4 bases and J 0 bases; nucleotides not matched to a gene: 6. CDR3 DNA sequence: TGCGCCAGCAGCGCCTCTAGCGGGAGGAGCTCCTACAATGAGCAGTTCTTC. Its translation is CASSASSGRSSYNEQFF.

This sequence joins TRBV30 and TRBJ2-7, with D possibly matching TRBD1 (6 bases). The CDR3 is 13 residues long. The germline V gene has CDR1 GTSNPN and CDR2 SVGIG (reference sequence). The V gene lost 1 base and the J gene lost 3 bases, with 10 bases spanning the gap. This CDR3 is CAWSAGHRYEQYF. The DNA of the CDR3 is TGTGCCTGGAGTGCGGGACACCGCTACGAGCAGTACTTC.

CDR3 protein: CASSPNRGQPGETQYF. The CDR3 nucleotides are TGTGCCAGCTCACCTAACAGGGGGCAGCCTGGCGAGACCCAGTACTTC. The V call is TRBV18, the J call TRBJ2-5, with 9 positions matching TRBD1. This CDR3 is built from 16 residues. The V gene end was trimmed by 3 bases and the J gene end by 5 bases; junction bases not matched to a gene: 10. Per the germline V gene, CDR1 is KGHSH and CDR2 is LQKENI.

The chain joins TRBV10-3 to TRBJ1-5; 8 bases match TRBD1. The germline V gene has CDR1 ENHRY and CDR2 SYGVKD. There are 16 residues in the CDR3. With 0 bases clipped from V and 6 bases from J, the junction kept 7 bases outside the gene matches. The CDR3 spells CAISESRTGTGQPQHF. CDR3 coding DNA: TGTGCCATCAGTGAGTCAAGGACAGGGACGGGTCAGCCCCAGCATTTT.